This T cell receptor beta chain comes out of a study of Ad26.COV2.S vaccination and SARS-CoV-2 variants. On the study more broadly: The trial was COV1001 and the donor's arm was Ad26.COV2.S.

Indicated treatment: some 20 received Ad26.COV2.S at low or high dose, single or two shots; a few received placebo; per-sample allocation not given. Vaccine and placebo recipients were sampled on day 63 after the first injection. Assay: immunoSEQ multiplex PCR; the TCRdb copy retains only in-frame clones and omits some. The data contain approximately 500,000 clones, roughly 87% of them singletons. Remarks on this clone: Antigen specificity is unknown.

General study results and limits: For non-spike TCRs, breadth in vaccine recipients resembled that in placebo recipients. Marked by substantial breadth, spike-specific CD8+ and CD4+ T cell responses were reportedly seen after vaccination.

The CDR3 contains 15 residues. V gave up 3 bases and J gave up 1 base; unmatched junction bases: 4. From germline, CDR1 is SGHAT and CDR2 FQNNGV. The sequence was collected from a person aged 18 to 65 who received the Ad26.COV2.S COVID-19 vaccine or a placebo. The sample was peripheral blood, taken in a trial of Ad26.COV2.S vaccine versus placebo. The chain is built from TRBV11-2 and TRBJ2-7, with TRBD1 matching 9 bases. CDR3 residues: CASSFSGTGSYEQYF. The CDR3, as DNA: TGTGCCAGCAGCTTCTCGGGGACAGGGTCCTACGAGCAGTACTTC.